This T cell receptor beta chain was sequenced for a study of T cell clonality in common variable immunodeficiency. The CDR3 loop spans 15 amino acids. Trimming cost V 6 bases and J 6 bases, with 20 bases left between them. Germline lookup yields CDR1 LNHDA and CDR2 SQIVND (reference sequence). The table came from immunoSEQ multiplex PCR; TCRdb's copy has only in-frame clones and leaves some out. There are 40,000 to 55,000 clones in the sample, none observed a single time. The table lists this clone with many counts. What it binds is unknown. Read sequence stops 3 residues before the CDR3 end, and the germline J gene provides the missing end. Findings and limits, study-wide: Compared with controls, CVID subjects had fewer shared TCRbeta clones. Reportedly, TCR beta sequences from common variable immunodeficiency showed fewer deletions and N-nucleotide insertions.

This chain joins TRBV19 and TRBJ1-1, with D maybe TRBD1 (5 bases). This TCR came from a person aged 18 to 70 in good health. The specimen was peripheral blood mononuclear cells. CDR3 DNA, as far as it was read: TGTGCCAGTAGGATCAGAGGCCAGGGTGGGGCTGAA. Amino acids: CASRIRGQGGAE. The full CDR3 is CASRIRGQGGAEAFF.